This is a list of T cell receptor beta chains from one sample in a study of blood T cell repertoires in COVID-19. Clones were read by immunoSEQ multiplex PCR, and TCRdb kept only the in-frame ones, dropping some. This sample has approximately 46,000 clones, with roughly 86% found just once. The material sequenced was peripheral blood. Receptors originate from a man aged 60-69 years with active or convalescent COVID-19. CDR3s include the opening cysteine and the closing phenylalanine or tryptophan. D genes are given only for firm matches. Rows give clone size only sometimes, using once, few, many, or a class for an expanded clone.

D: -; size: -; V: TRBV30; CDR3: CAWTGNSYGYTF
D: -; size: once; V: TRBV28; CDR3: CASRAGGPNEQFF
D: TRBD2; size: -; V: TRBV4-1; CDR3: CASSHGSGGADTQYF
D: -; size: -; V: TRBV19; CDR3: CASSSALEGSRNTIYF
D: -; size: -; V: TRBV24-1; CDR3: CATSDRKTGQETQYF
D: TRBD1; size: -; V: TRBV19; CDR3: CASSMVTGRSPLHF
D: TRBD2; size: -; V: TRBV2; CDR3: CASSSLAGAGDTQYF
D: TRBD2; size: once; V: TRBV3-1/TRBV3-2; CDR3: CASSQGSGDLMRTDTQYF
D: -; size: -; V: TRBV5-1; CDR3: CASSPTGQTSHEQYF
D: -; size: -; V: TRBV11-2; CDR3: CASSSRQPNQPQHF
D: -; size: -; V: TRBV3-1/TRBV3-2; CDR3: CASSQGAALGYTF
D: TRBD1; size: -; V: TRBV5-1; CDR3: CASSLGTGAYSNQPQHF
D: -; size: -; V: TRBV3-1/TRBV3-2; CDR3: CASSQEPTGGAAFF
D: -; size: few; V: TRBV6-1; CDR3: CASSEFNRWNTEAFF
D: -; size: -; V: TRBV10-1; CDR3: CASLIYFAWSQPQHF
D: TRBD1; size: -; V: TRBV27; CDR3: CASRSLIQGALRGYTF
D: -; size: -; V: TRBV7-8; CDR3: CASSPSPRLPYYGYTF
D: -; size: -; V: TRBV19; CDR3: CASSRGLSSEAFF
D: TRBD1; size: once; V: TRBV10-3; CDR3: CAITNGTGQREQYF
D: TRBD1; size: -; V: TRBV4-3; CDR3: CASSQGQGLVTNEKLFF
D: -; size: -; V: TRBV7-9; CDR3: CASSSTGIGTGELFF
D: -; size: -; V: TRBV5-1; CDR3: CASSFNSAEEKLFF
D: -; size: -; V: TRBV7-2; CDR3: CASSPNRVGETQYF
D: -; size: once; V: TRBV4-2; CDR3: CASSQGENYGYTF